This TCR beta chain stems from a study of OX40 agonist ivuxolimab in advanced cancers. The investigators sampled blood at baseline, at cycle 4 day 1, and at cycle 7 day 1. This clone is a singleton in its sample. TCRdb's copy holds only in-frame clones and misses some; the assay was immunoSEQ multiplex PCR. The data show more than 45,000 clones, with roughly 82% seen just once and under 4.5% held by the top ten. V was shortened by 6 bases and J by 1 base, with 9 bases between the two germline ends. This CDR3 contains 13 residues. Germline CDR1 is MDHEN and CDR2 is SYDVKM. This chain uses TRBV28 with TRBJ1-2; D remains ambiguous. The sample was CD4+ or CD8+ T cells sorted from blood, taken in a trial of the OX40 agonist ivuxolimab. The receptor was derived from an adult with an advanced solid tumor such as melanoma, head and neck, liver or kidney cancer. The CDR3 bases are TGTGCCAGCAGCCGGCGGGGTAACTATGGCTACACCTTC. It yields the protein CASSRRGNYGYTF.